These 10 T cell receptor beta chains came from one sample sequenced in a study of persistence of HIV-infected CD4 T cells. These receptors have no identified antigens. The immunoSEQ assay was version 4, run in survey mode. Only in-frame clones appear in the TCRdb table, and some are missing; sequencing was by immunoSEQ multiplex PCR. Altogether about 46,000 clones are present, 90% being singletons, with the ten largest covering 3.3%. Cells were stimulated nonspecifically with anti-CD3/anti-CD28 magnetic beads. Responding CD4+ T cells were sorted by upregulation of both CD40 ligand and CD69. The sample here was CD4+ T cells sorted from PBMCs after roughly 17-hour stimulation, taken from a patient who received antiretroviral therapy. The receptors here all came from an adult woman with HIV who was CMV-seropositive.

Only one count was recorded for this clone. This chain uses TRBV28 with TRBJ2-7; TRBD1 matches at 9 bases. The CDR3 is 15 amino acids. V lost 5 bases and J lost 3; bases outside the gene matches: 8. Germline lookup yields CDR1 MDHEN and CDR2 SYDVKM. The CDR3 DNA sequence: TGTGCCAGCAGTCCCTATCGGGACAGGGACTACGAGCAGTACTTC. Residues: CASSPYRDRDYEQYF.

This sequence joins TRBV28 and TRBJ2-3; no clear D. Trimming left V 2 bases short and J 8 bases short, with 11 bases between. The CDR3 extends over 13 amino acids. Germline-derived CDR1 and CDR2 are MDHEN and SYDVKM. The CDR3 nucleotides are TGTGCCAGCAGTTTAACCCATGTAGGTACGCAGTATTTT. It translates to CASSLTHVGTQYF.

This clone was seen only once. The chain joins TRBV7-9 to TRBJ2-7; D remains unclear. The V end lost 5 bases, the J end lost 6 bases, and 23 bases lay between the germline ends. Germline CDR1 SEHNR, CDR2 FQNEAQ (reference sequence). The CDR3 covers 16 residues. CDR3 loop: CASSTHLTSRPTEQYF. CDR3 nucleotides: TGTGCCAGCAGCACCCACCTGACATCCCGCCCGACCGAGCAGTACTTC.

This clone was counted a single time. The chain joins TRBV5-1 to TRBJ2-7, with D possibly TRBD1 on 6 matching bases. Germline V gene data show CDR1 as SGHRS and CDR2 as YFSETQ. The CDR3 length is 14 residues. V gave up 0 bases and J gave up 1 base, with 8 bases separating them. The CDR3 is CASSLVQGSYEQYF. The CDR3 nucleotides read TGCGCCAGCAGCTTGGTGCAGGGGTCCTACGAGCAGTACTTC.

V usage is TRBV5-6 and J usage is TRBJ1-1; D is undetermined. This CDR3 is 16 amino acids long. Germline CDR1 SGHDT, CDR2 YYEEEE. V was shortened by 0 bases and J by 1 base, with 13 bases between the two germline ends. The CDR3 DNA sequence: TGTGCCAGCAGCTTGGCTGGAGGTAGCCGGAACACTGAAGCTTTCTTT. Residues: CASSLAGGSRNTEAFF.

This chain connects TRBV24-1 to TRBJ1-5, with D possibly TRBD1 on 6 matching bases. The CDR3 extends over 14 amino acids. Germline-derived CDR1 and CDR2 are KGHDR and SFDVKD. Trimming removed 5 bases at V and 7 bases at J, with 14 bases between. This chain's CDR3 is CATSGSGAVQPQHF. CDR3 nucleotides: TGTGCCACCAGTGGTTCAGGGGCGGTACAGCCCCAGCATTTT.

This sequence joins TRBV12-3 or TRBV12-4 and TRBJ1-1, with a weak D call TRBD1 (6 bases). V lost 6 bases to trimming and J lost 7 bases, with 15 bases between them. The CDR3 covers 13 residues. CDR3 sequence (DNA): TGTGCCAGCAGGGACAACAGGGCGGTTGAAGCTTTCTTT. Its protein product is CASRDNRAVEAFF.

The CDR3 DNA follows: TGTGCCAGCAGTGGGAGGGGGCAGATGGGCAATCAGCCCCAGCATTTT. Its translation is CASSGRGQMGNQPQHF. V usage is TRBV27 and J usage is TRBJ1-5; the match to TRBD1 covers 7 bases. Germline CDR1 is MNHEY and CDR2 is SMNVEV (reference sequence). CDR3 size: 16 residues. J lost 2 bases, V lost 5 bases, and 9 bases had no gene match.

This sequence joins TRBV11-2 and TRBJ1-1, with unresolved D. Trimming left V 3 bases short and J 4 bases short, with 18 bases between. The CDR3 loop spans 16 amino acids. Germline V gives CDR1 SGHAT, CDR2 FQNNGV. The CDR3 loop reads CASSLTTTGRATEAFF. As DNA, the CDR3 is TGTGCCAGCAGCTTGACAACCACTGGGAGGGCCACTGAAGCTTTCTTT.

The V and J genes are TRBV7-8 and TRBJ2-1; 11 bases line up with TRBD1. V trimming: 5 bases; J trimming: 4 bases; junction bases outside the gene matches: 10. CDR1 and CDR2 (germline): SGHVS, FQNEAQ. CDR3 length: 17 residues. CDR3 sequence: CASSPGGQGGRYNEQFF. CDR3 coding DNA: TGTGCCAGCAGCCCCGGGGGACAGGGGGGTCGGTACAATGAGCAGTTCTTC.